This T cell receptor (beta chain) comes out of a study of T cells in Graves' hyperthyroidism and ophthalmopathy (dated by TCRdb to about 2019). For context, the study as a whole: Peripheral blood samples were taken at initial diagnosis, before any treatment was given. To identify TCR V-J signatures that set the groups apart, the researchers used a discovery cohort of more than 95 patients, made up of about 44 with Graves' ophthalmopathy and about 55 with stable Graves' hyperthyroidism. Following sampling, methimazole starting at 30 mg daily was given to hyperthyroidism patients, and high-dose intravenous methylprednisolone was given to ophthalmopathy patients. The paper reports TCR Vbeta CDR3 sequencing of approximately 140 peripheral blood samples: around 45 ophthalmopathy, under 80 hyperthyroidism and approximately 17 progressor patients. Thyroid tissue and blood T-cell repertoires from six Graves' hyperthyroidism patients were also compared in the study. Prospective prediction of ophthalmopathy was tested in an independent validation cohort of 18 to 20 hyperthyroidism patients and 17 patients who later progressed to ophthalmopathy. For training and testing, the 100 or so patients in the discovery cohort were randomly divided in a 7:3 ratio.

Between the V and J ends, shortened by 4 bases and 12 bases respectively, the junction contains 32 bases. The CDR3, from cysteine to phenylalanine, totals 18 residues. Of all the DNA, just the CDR3 is kept, 54 bases in frame from base 1. Via the germline V gene (reference sequence), CDR1 is LGHDT and CDR2 YNNKEL. The TCR beta CDR3 regions were amplified from the RNA transcripts. The TCR CDR3 was subjected to a first round of RT-PCR using the HTBI primer set and the Qiagen OneStep RT-PCR kit. Libraries were constructed in a second round of multiplex PCR, after which size selection and purification were performed. Paired-end sequencing of the libraries was performed with 100 bp reads on an Illumina HiSeq2000. The original pipeline was this. SOAPnuke was used to process the raw data, throwing out any read that contained adapters or uncalled bases, had a mean Phred below 15, or lacked an exact constant-primer or identifier match. High-quality paired reads were merged with COPE v1.2.5, and unique nucleotide sequences were defined as clonotypes. MiTCR v1.1 was used to align clonotypes to the IMGT TRBV, TRBD and TRBJ reference segments. The analysis was restricted to V-J combinations with a frequency above 0.0001, which together covered 99% to 99.2% of the repertoires. The TCS score was defined as the ratio of F50 (clonal expansion) to E x V (chaos), calculated using BLOSUM62-based TCRdist between CDR3 peptides within each V-J. Welch's t-statistics and random forest reduced roughly 500 V-J features to some 14, which were used in a naive Bayes classifier (R e1071). TCRdb redid the processing of the public reads, applying fastp at Q25 and MiXCR, and retained in-frame beta chains. Rows are combined by CDR3 protein, so each entry shows the most common genes and DNA. The V and J calls, along with clone size, are taken from TCRdb and not from the paper's own processing. The table for this sample lists approximately 400,000 distinct CDR3 sequences; about 15% of them were counted only once. The leading ten clones occupy less than 35% of the sample.

Graves' hyperthyroidism was defined as stable when no progression to ophthalmopathy occurred over 18 months of follow-up. Hyperthyroidism patients were newly diagnosed, with disease duration under 2 months, and aged 18 to 65 years. The study excluded patients with uncontrolled infections, other autoimmune diseases, pregnancy or lactation. Diagnoses were based on clinical symptoms, serum thyroxine and TRAb, thyroid ultrasound and orbital computed tomography. Ficoll-Paque density gradient centrifugation was used to isolate PBMCs from about 9 ml of fresh peripheral blood. Total RNA was extracted using Trizol reagent, and RNA quality was assessed on an Agilent 2100 Bioanalyzer. The full study reports these points: Ophthalmopathy was separated from stable hyperthyroidism by a 13 V-J signature model, with approximately 89% sensitivity and about 81% specificity obtained in cross-validation and 80%/75% obtained in testing. No statistical method was used to set the sample size in advance, and investigators knew the group allocation. During validation, the model predicted progression to ophthalmopathy a median of roughly six months ahead of onset, with roughly 65% sensitivity and around 73% specificity. Most expanded thyroid clonotypes (frequency above 0.001) were also found in blood, which suggests that blood repertoires may mirror thyroid immune responses.

This clonotype has a handful of counts. There is no known antigen for this receptor. No base quality information exists; no much larger clone differs at one position. Rearrangement joined TRBV3-1 to TRBJ2-3; the D gene is perhaps TRBD1 or TRBD2, each of them matching over 6 bases. The material sequenced was blood. The clonotype comes from a woman aged 30 to 39 with Graves' hyperthyroidism. Here the CDR3 is given as CASSLQPPTGPYQGTQYF. The DNA sequence is TGTGCCAGCAGCCTTCAGCCCCCTACAGGGCCCTATCAGGGGACTCAGTATTTT.